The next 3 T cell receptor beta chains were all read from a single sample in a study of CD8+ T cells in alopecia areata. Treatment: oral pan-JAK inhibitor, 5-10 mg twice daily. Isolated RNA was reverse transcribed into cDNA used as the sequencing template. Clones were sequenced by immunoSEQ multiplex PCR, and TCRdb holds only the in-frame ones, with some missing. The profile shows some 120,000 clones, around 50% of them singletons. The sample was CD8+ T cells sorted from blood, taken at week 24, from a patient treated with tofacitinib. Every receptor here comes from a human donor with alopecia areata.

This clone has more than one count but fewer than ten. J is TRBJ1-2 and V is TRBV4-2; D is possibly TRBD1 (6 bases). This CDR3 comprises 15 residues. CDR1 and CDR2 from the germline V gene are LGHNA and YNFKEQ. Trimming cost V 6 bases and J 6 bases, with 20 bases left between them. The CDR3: CASRNLRTVNDGYTF. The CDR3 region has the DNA TGTGCCAGCAGAAACCTACGGACAGTCAATGATGGCTACACCTTC.

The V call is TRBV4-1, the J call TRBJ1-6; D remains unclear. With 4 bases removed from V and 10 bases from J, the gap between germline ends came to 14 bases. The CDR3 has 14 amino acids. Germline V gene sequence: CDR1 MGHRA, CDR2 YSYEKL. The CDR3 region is CASSLIREGSPLHF. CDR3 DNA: TGCGCCAGCAGCCTGATACGTGAGGGATCACCCCTCCACTTT.

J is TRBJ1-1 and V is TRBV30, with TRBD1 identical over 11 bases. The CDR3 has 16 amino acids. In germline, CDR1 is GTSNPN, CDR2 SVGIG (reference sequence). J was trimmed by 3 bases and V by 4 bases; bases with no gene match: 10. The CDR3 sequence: CAWIRPGQGADTEAFF. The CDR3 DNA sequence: TGTGCCTGGATCCGGCCCGGACAGGGGGCGGACACTGAAGCTTTCTTT.